A single sample gave rise to the 31 T cell receptor beta chains below, sequenced in a study of blood T cell repertoires in COVID-19 (dated by TCRdb to about 2020). Libraries were made using the immunoSEQ multiplex PCR assay. Here the immuneACCESS table is served through TCRdb, limited to in-frame sequences with V and J called. Missing clones are a known gap in these copies; in checked studies unresolved V genes cover under half, and the rest lacks a known reason. A total of approximately 300,000 clones appear in this sample, nearly 90% of them only once. The ten largest clonotypes hold approximately 5% of the sample. Sequencing was performed on PBMCs or T cells enriched from blood (not recorded which). The receptors derive from a woman in her 30s who had recovered from COVID-19.

The chain carries TRBV6-5 and TRBJ1-2; 9 bases fit TRBD1. CDR3 length: 14 residues. V lost 4 bases and J lost 7; bases outside the gene matches: 7. Germline CDR1 reads MNHEY; CDR2 reads SVGAGI. CDR3 sequence: CASSSSWTGVGYTF. The CDR3 DNA reads as TGTGCCAGCAGTTCGTCTTGGACAGGGGTTGGCTACACCTTC.

The J gene is TRBJ2-5, the V gene TRBV6-4; D gene uncertain. The CDR3 contains 15 residues. Germline assignment: CDR1 MRHNA and CDR2 SNTAGT. Trimming stripped 0 bases from V and 3 bases from J, with 11 bases between. The CDR3 here is CASSDSREEKETQYF. DNA for the CDR3: TGTGCCAGCAGTGACTCCCGCGAAGAGAAAGAGACCCAGTACTTC.

This sequence joins TRBV6-5 and TRBJ2-7; possible D gene TRBD1, 6 bases. Per germline, CDR1 MNHEY and CDR2 SVGAGI. The CDR3 contains 12 residues. V was pared by 6 bases and J by 3 bases, with 9 bases between. The CDR3 is CASRGQIYEQYF. In DNA, the CDR3 is TGTGCCAGCAGAGGACAGATCTACGAGCAGTACTTC.

The V call is TRBV27, the J call TRBJ1-5, with 9 bases that match TRBD1. Germline V gives CDR1 MNHEY, CDR2 SMNVEV (reference sequence). J gave up 5 bases and V 5 bases, and 7 bases lay outside the gene matches. CDR3 length: 15 amino acids. This chain's CDR3 is CASSADRGRDQPQHF. CDR3 coding DNA: TGTGCCAGCAGTGCGGACAGGGGCCGAGATCAGCCCCAGCATTTT.

The chain employs TRBV4-1 and TRBJ1-4; possibly TRBD1 for D (5 bases). V lost 5 bases, J lost 11 bases, and 18 bases lay in between. CDR3 length: 14 residues. Germline CDR1 reads MGHRA; CDR2 reads YSYEKL. The DNA of the CDR3 is TGCGCCAGCAGCTCCGTGAGGACAATGGGCAAACTGTTTTTT. It yields the protein CASSSVRTMGKLFF.

The chain couples TRBV4-2 to TRBJ2-7, with D tentatively TRBD1 (5 bases). The V end was cut by 0 bases, the J end by 2 bases, with 11 bases between. The germline V gene encodes CDR1 LGHNA and CDR2 YNFKEQ. The CDR3 has 15 amino acids. CDR3 in amino acids: CASSQDPDRPYEQYF. The CDR3 DNA is TGTGCCAGCAGCCAAGACCCAGACAGACCCTACGAGCAGTACTTC.

This clone has just a few counts. The chain is built from TRBV10-2 and TRBJ1-1; TRBD1 might be the D (5 bases). Germline V gene sequence: CDR1 WSHSY, CDR2 SAAADI. V lost 4 bases to trimming and J lost 0 bases, with 9 bases between them. This CDR3 is 14 amino acids long. DNA of the CDR3: TGCGCCAGCAGTGTGGCAGGGCTGAACACTGAAGCTTTCTTT. Translation gives CASSVAGLNTEAFF.

The J gene is TRBJ2-1, the V gene TRBV6-1; no clear D. In germline, CDR1 is MNHNS, CDR2 SASEGT. The V end lost 1 base, the J end lost 3 bases, and 7 bases lay between the germline ends. CDR3 size: 14 residues. CDR3 region: CASSEVGSYNEQFF. CDR3 nucleotide sequence: TGTGCCAGCAGTGAAGTGGGCAGCTACAATGAGCAGTTCTTC.

This chain connects TRBV28 to TRBJ2-5, with TRBD2 identical over 10 bases. The trim removed 5 bases at V and 3 bases at J, leaving 3 bases unmatched. The length of the CDR3 is 14 residues. Germline CDR1 and CDR2: MDHEN and SYDVKM. For the CDR3, the DNA is TGTGCCAGCAGTCCCGGACTAGCGGAAGAGACCCAGTACTTC. It is translated as CASSPGLAEETQYF.

The CDR3 DNA is TGTGCCAGTAGTCTACTTACTAACACAGATACGCAGTATTTT. Translating it yields CASSLLTNTDTQYF. V usage is TRBV19 and J usage is TRBJ2-3; D unclear. Germline CDR1 reads LNHDA; CDR2 reads SQIVND (reference sequence). V was shortened by 5 bases and J by 2 bases, with 11 bases between the two germline ends. The CDR3 covers 14 residues.

The CDR3 DNA is TGTGCCAGCAGAGGGAGTTTCCAAGAGACCCAGTACTTC. Protein product: CASRGSFQETQYF. The chain combines TRBV27 with TRBJ2-5, with D perhaps matching TRBD2 (5 bases). Germline V gene sequence: CDR1 MNHEY, CDR2 SMNVEV (reference sequence). CDR3 length equals 13 residues. V was trimmed by 6 bases and J by 1 base, leaving 9 bases between them.

The gene calls are TRBV5-1 and TRBJ1-1, with 7 bases identical to TRBD1. The CDR3 covers 16 residues. Germline V gene sequence: CDR1 SGHRS, CDR2 YFSETQ. Trimming took 4 bases from V and 6 from J; bases not matched to a gene: 15. In DNA, the CDR3 is TGCGCCAGCAGCCAGAGACAGGGAAGTAGGGTCTCTGAAGCTTTCTTT. Translating it yields CASSQRQGSRVSEAFF.

This sequence joins TRBV2 and TRBJ1-2; D uncertain. The CDR3 runs 15 residues. Trimming removed 6 bases at V and 7 bases at J, with 21 bases between. Germline V CDR1 and CDR2: SNHLY, FYNNEI. CDR3 sequence reads: CASRFDVRRVLGYTF. CDR3 DNA sequence: TGTGCCAGCAGGTTCGACGTGAGGAGGGTGCTTGGCTACACCTTC.

The genes are TRBV13 and TRBJ2-7; D perhaps matches TRBD1 (6 bases). V lost 4 bases, J lost 3 bases, and 7 bases lay in between. The germline V gene has CDR1 PRHDT and CDR2 FYEKMQ (reference sequence). The CDR3 has 12 residues. The DNA for the CDR3 is TGTGCCAGCAGCTCACAGGGCTACGAGCAGTACTTC. It is translated as CASSSQGYEQYF.

The rearrangement uses TRBV11-2 and TRBJ1-2; the match to TRBD1 covers 8 bases. The V gene's germline CDR1 is SGHAT and CDR2 FQNNGV. The CDR3 covers 13 residues. V lost 5 bases to trimming and J lost 4 bases; unmatched junction nucleotides: 3. CDR3 in amino acids: CASSPDRAYGYTF. The CDR3 bases are TGTGCCAGCAGCCCGGACAGGGCCTATGGCTACACCTTC.

The chain couples TRBV19 to TRBJ1-2; TRBD1 matches at 8 bases. V lost 5 bases, J lost 3 bases, and 8 bases stayed unmatched. This CDR3 has 15 amino acids. Germline values: CDR1 LNHDA, CDR2 SQIVND (reference sequence). CDR3 in DNA: TGTGCCAGTAGTTTTCAGGGGGCGTTGGACTATGGCTACACCTTC. Its protein product is CASSFQGALDYGYTF.

About this clone: A read error may produce the germline difference seen at one junction end. The rearrangement links TRBV2 to TRBJ2-3, with 8 bases that match TRBD1. Germline-derived CDR1 and CDR2 are SNHLY and FYNNEI. The CDR3 length is 15 residues. The CDR3 reads CACSQGTGSTDTQYF. CDR3 DNA sequence: TGTGCCTGCAGTCAAGGGACAGGTAGCACAGATACGCAGTATTTT.

V gene TRBV18 combines with J gene TRBJ1-2; 7 bases are shared with TRBD1. V lost 2 bases and J lost 8; bases outside the gene matches: 2. Germline assignment: CDR1 KGHSH and CDR2 LQKENI. CDR3 length: 12 amino acids. The CDR3 region has the DNA TGTGCCAGCTCACCAGTAGGGGGCGGCTACACCTTC. Its protein is CASSPVGGGYTF.

Only one count was recorded for this clone. The CDR3 spells CASSRQGALSGANVLTF. The CDR3, as DNA: TGTGCCAGCAGCAGACAGGGGGCGCTTTCCGGGGCCAACGTCCTGACTTTC. The J gene is TRBJ2-6, the V gene TRBV7-3, with TRBD1 identical over 10 bases. The junction had 8 bases not matched to a gene; V was cut back by 5 bases and J by 4 bases. The V gene's germline CDR1 is SGHTA and CDR2 FQGTGA. CDR3 length: 17 amino acids.

This clone was counted only a few times. This chain links TRBV10-3 with TRBJ2-1; 8 positions agree with TRBD2. Losses at the gene ends were 0 bases for V and 6 bases for J; bases not matched to a gene: 7. CDR3 size: 16 residues. Per germline, CDR1 ENHRY and CDR2 SYGVKD. This chain's CDR3 is CAISESKRGSLNEQFF. CDR3 sequence (DNA): TGTGCCATCAGTGAGTCGAAGCGGGGGAGCCTCAATGAGCAGTTCTTC.

This rearrangement joins TRBV5-1 to TRBJ2-5; 8 bases align to TRBD1. V dropped 4 bases and J dropped 0; count of bases not matched to a gene: 5. The CDR3 sequence is 15 residues long. The germline gives CDR1 SGHRS, CDR2 YFSETQ. The CDR3 is CASSAGTGDQETQYF. The CDR3 DNA reads TGCGCCAGCAGCGCAGGGACAGGTGACCAAGAGACCCAGTACTTC.

The chain is built from TRBV27 and TRBJ1-1; D unclear. Germline assignment: CDR1 MNHEY and CDR2 SMNVEV (reference sequence). The CDR3 has 14 residues. Trimming took 2 bases from V and 5 from J, leaving 12 bases between them. The CDR3 sequence: CASSLTTIRTEAFF. CDR3 nucleotides: TGTGCCAGCAGTTTAACCACCATTAGAACTGAAGCTTTCTTT.

The chain couples TRBV7-2 to TRBJ2-7, with D uncertain. The CDR3 sequence is 14 residues long. Per germline, CDR1 SGHTA and CDR2 FQGNSA. Trimming removed 0 bases at V and 2 bases at J, with 8 bases between. The CDR3 here is CASSLARSTYEQYF. The CDR3 DNA reads as TGTGCCAGCAGCTTAGCTCGGTCTACCTACGAGCAGTACTTC.

V usage is TRBV6-1 and J usage is TRBJ2-5; 8 bases fit TRBD1. Germline V gives CDR1 MNHNS, CDR2 SASEGT. After removal of 1 base from V and 1 base from J, the junction contained 2 bases not matched to a gene. The CDR3 totals 15 residues. The CDR3 DNA sequence: TGTGCCAGCAGTGAAGAAGACAGGGGCCAAGAGACCCAGTACTTC. This sequence encodes CASSEEDRGQETQYF.

V and J are TRBV5-1 and TRBJ2-7; TRBD2 is a possible D gene (5 bases). The length of the CDR3 is 13 residues. Trimming took 4 bases from V and 3 from J, leaving 11 bases between them. Germline CDR1 and CDR2: SGHRS and YFSETQ. Here the CDR3 reads CASSTGIYYEQYF. CDR3 bases: TGCGCCAGCAGCACGGGGATATACTACGAGCAGTACTTC.

The chain carries TRBV5-1 and TRBJ2-5, with 8 bases identical to TRBD1. Germline V gives CDR1 SGHRS, CDR2 YFSETQ. V was clipped by 0 bases and J by 0 bases; unmatched bases: 4. The CDR3 is 16 residues long. CDR3 coding DNA: TGCGCCAGCAGCTTGGCGTCAGGGGGCTACCAAGAGACCCAGTACTTC. This gives the protein CASSLASGGYQETQYF.

Only a few counts were recorded for this clone. The chain is built from TRBV3-1 (or the pseudogene TRBV3-2) and TRBJ1-2, with 7 bases that match TRBD1. The CDR3 runs to 16 residues. V trimming: 4 bases; J trimming: 0 bases; junction bases outside the gene matches: 8. Per the germline V gene, CDR1 is LGHDT and CDR2 is YNNKEL (reference sequence). The CDR3 DNA sequence: TGTGCCAGCAGCCCCGCGGGGACAGCCGCTAACTATGGCTACACCTTC. Translated, it gives CASSPAGTAANYGYTF.

The chain carries TRBV6-5 and TRBJ2-5, with no clear D. The CDR3 covers 12 residues. Trimming took 0 bases from V and 4 from J, leaving 3 bases between them. In germline, CDR1 is MNHEY, CDR2 SVGAGI. The CDR3 spells CASSYSRETQYF. DNA for the CDR3: TGTGCCAGCAGTTACTCCAGAGAGACCCAGTACTTC.

This rearrangement joins TRBV9 to TRBJ1-3; D might be TRBD1 (6 bases). Looked up from germline, CDR1 is SGDLS and CDR2 is YYNGEE. CDR3 length: 16 residues. V shed 0 bases and J shed 0 bases, with 10 bases lying between them. CDR3 sequence reads: CASSVATGISGNTIYF. CDR3 sequence (DNA): TGTGCCAGCAGCGTAGCCACAGGGATCTCTGGAAACACCATATATTTT.

CDR3 DNA sequence: TGTGCCACCAGTGATTTGGGAGGTTATGGCTACACCTTC. This gives the protein CATSDLGGYGYTF. The V and J genes are TRBV24-1 and TRBJ1-2; D is unclear. CDR3 length: 13 residues. Germline values: CDR1 KGHDR, CDR2 SFDVKD. The V end was cut by 0 bases, the J end by 5 bases, with 6 bases between.

The chain joins TRBV19 to TRBJ2-3; the match to TRBD2 covers 13 bases. Unmatched junction bases numbered 3, after V lost 4 bases and J lost 2 bases. The CDR3 contains 16 residues. The V gene's germline CDR1 is LNHDA and CDR2 SQIVND (reference sequence). The CDR3 nucleotides read TGTGCCAGTAGTAAACTAGCGGGGGGGGTCACAGATACGCAGTATTTT. This translates into CASSKLAGGVTDTQYF.